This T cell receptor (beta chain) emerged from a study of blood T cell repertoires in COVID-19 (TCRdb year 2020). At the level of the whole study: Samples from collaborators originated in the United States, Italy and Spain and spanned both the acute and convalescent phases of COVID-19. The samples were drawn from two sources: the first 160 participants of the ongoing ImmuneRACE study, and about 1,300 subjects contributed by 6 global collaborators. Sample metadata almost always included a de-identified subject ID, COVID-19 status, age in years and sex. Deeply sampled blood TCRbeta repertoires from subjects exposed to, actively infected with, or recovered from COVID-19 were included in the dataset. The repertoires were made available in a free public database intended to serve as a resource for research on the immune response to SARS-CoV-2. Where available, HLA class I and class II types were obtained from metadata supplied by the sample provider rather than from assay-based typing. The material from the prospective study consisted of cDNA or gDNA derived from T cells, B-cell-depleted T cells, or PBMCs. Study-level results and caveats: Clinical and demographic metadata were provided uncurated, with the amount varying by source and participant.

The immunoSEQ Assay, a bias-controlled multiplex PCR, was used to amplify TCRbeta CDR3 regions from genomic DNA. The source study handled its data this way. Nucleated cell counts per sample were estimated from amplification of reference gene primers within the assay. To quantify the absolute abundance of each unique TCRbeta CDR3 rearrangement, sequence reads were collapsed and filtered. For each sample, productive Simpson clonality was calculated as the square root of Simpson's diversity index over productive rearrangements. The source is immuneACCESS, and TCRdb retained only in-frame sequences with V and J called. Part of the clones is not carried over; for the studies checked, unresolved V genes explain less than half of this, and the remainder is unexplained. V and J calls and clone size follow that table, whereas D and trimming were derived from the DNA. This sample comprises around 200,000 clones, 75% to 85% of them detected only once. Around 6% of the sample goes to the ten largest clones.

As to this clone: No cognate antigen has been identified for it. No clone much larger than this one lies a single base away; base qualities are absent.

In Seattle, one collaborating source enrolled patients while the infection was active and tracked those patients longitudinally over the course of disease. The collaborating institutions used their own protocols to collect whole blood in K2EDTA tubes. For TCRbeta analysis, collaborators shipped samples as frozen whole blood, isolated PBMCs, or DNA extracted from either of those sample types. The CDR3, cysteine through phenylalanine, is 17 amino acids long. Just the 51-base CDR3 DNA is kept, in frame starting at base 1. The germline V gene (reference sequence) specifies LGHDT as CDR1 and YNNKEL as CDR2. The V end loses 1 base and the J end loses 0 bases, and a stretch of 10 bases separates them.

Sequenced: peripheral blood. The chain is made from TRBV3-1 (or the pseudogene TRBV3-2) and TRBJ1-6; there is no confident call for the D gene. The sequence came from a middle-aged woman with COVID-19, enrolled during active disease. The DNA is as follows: TGTGCCAGCAGCCAAGGACTAGCCAGCTCCTATAATTCACCCCTCCACTTT. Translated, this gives CASSQGLASSYNSPLHF.